This T cell receptor (beta chain) was sequenced for a study of shared clonotypes between healthy human individuals. Deep was the level at which the assay was run. Sequenced by immunoSEQ multiplex PCR; TCRdb stores in-frame clones only, minus some. The sample includes about 1 million clones, around 75% of them seen just once. Broader study findings: Relative to their counterparts shared across all four donors, non-shared clonotypes exhibited diminished generation probabilities. Estimated richness values were generally larger in naive subsets than in memory subsets. The represented genetic and exposure-history diversity was limited by the small number of donors.

In this sample, this clone turned up many times. Its specificity is unknown. This sequence originates from a young man in good health. The sequenced sample was memory CD4+ T cells sorted from blood. Stated subset: CD45RA-negative fraction.

CDR3 loop: CASSINRGGYTF. In DNA form, the CDR3 reads TGTGCCAGCAGTATTAACAGGGGTGGCTACACCTTC. The chain has TRBV2 and TRBJ1-2, with 7 bases identical to TRBD1. The trim removed 5 bases at V and 7 bases at J, leaving 4 bases unmatched. Germline values: CDR1 SNHLY, CDR2 FYNNEI. The CDR3 loop spans 12 amino acids.